Listed here are 32 T cell receptor beta chains from one sample, sequenced in a study of blood T cell repertoires in COVID-19. Only in-frame clones appear in the TCRdb table, and some are missing; sequencing was by immunoSEQ multiplex PCR. This table has about 240,000 clones, 80% to 90% appearing once. Sequenced material: peripheral blood. These receptors were taken from a woman between 70 and 85 years old with acute or convalescent COVID-19.

This clone was observed a single time. The V and J genes are TRBV7-8 and TRBJ2-3; TRBD1 agrees at 8 bases. This CDR3 spans 18 amino acids. V trimming: 4 bases; J trimming: 4 bases; junction bases outside the gene matches: 16. CDR1 SGHVS and CDR2 FQNEAQ come from the germline V gene. The CDR3 DNA follows: TGTGCCAGCAGCTCCCCAATCCGGACAGGGATAGAAGCAGATACGCAGTATTTT. The encoded protein is CASSSPIRTGIEADTQYF.

The chain uses TRBV6-5 and TRBJ2-4; unclear D gene. Germline CDR1 and CDR2: MNHEY and SVGAGI. Trimming took 5 bases from V and 1 from J, leaving 6 bases between them. This CDR3 has 13 residues. The CDR3 region has the DNA TGTGCCAGCAGTCCCGGGGCCAAAAACATTCAGTACTTC. Its protein product is CASSPGAKNIQYF.

The gene calls are TRBV6-1 and TRBJ1-2; no definite D call. CDR3 length: 14 residues. CDR1 MNHNS and CDR2 SASEGT come from the germline V gene. The V end lost 1 base, the J end lost 2 bases, and 8 bases lay between the germline ends. The CDR3 DNA is TGTGCCAGCAGTGAAGTCGGAGGGAACTATGGCTACACCTTC. As protein: CASSEVGGNYGYTF.

The CDR3 loop is CASGQGANGNTIYF. In DNA, the CDR3 is TGTGCCAGTGGACAGGGGGCAAATGGAAACACCATATATTTT. The V gene is TRBV19, the J gene TRBJ1-3, with TRBD1 identical over 11 bases. The CDR3 is 14 amino acids. Germline V gene lookup returns CDR1 LNHDA and CDR2 SQIVND (reference sequence). The V and J ends lost 8 bases and 3 bases, in that order; junction bases with no gene match: 3.

This rearrangement joins TRBV4-2 to TRBJ2-3, with 7 positions matching TRBD1. Germline CDR1 and CDR2: LGHNA and YNFKEQ. After removal of 0 bases from V and 6 bases from J, the junction contained 12 bases not matched to a gene. The CDR3 extends over 17 amino acids. The CDR3 sequence is CASSQEVSWTGADTQYF. Here the CDR3 DNA reads TGTGCCAGCAGCCAAGAAGTTTCTTGGACAGGAGCGGATACGCAGTATTTT.

This sequence joins TRBV19 and TRBJ1-3; D ambiguous. V dropped 5 bases and J dropped 0 bases, with 14 bases sitting between them. The CDR3 covers 16 residues. Germline loops: CDR1 LNHDA, CDR2 SQIVND (reference sequence). The DNA of the CDR3 is TGTGCCAGTAGTTCTGACACCTATCTCTCTGGAAACACCATATATTTT. It encodes CASSSDTYLSGNTIYF.

The V and J genes are TRBV5-1 and TRBJ2-7, with 9 positions matching TRBD1. V lost 0 bases to trimming and J lost 1 base; unmatched junction nucleotides: 5. Germline V CDR1 and CDR2: SGHRS, YFSETQ. This CDR3 region has 16 residues. CDR3 DNA sequence: TGCGCCAGCAGCTTGGAGGGACAGGGAAGGTCCTACGAGCAGTACTTC. Translating it yields CASSLEGQGRSYEQYF.

This chain links TRBV29-1 with TRBJ1-4; D gene unclear. The CDR3 is 15 amino acids. The germline CDR1 and CDR2 sequences are SQVTM and ANQGSEA. The ends were cut back, 6 bases at V and 0 bases at J, with 14 bases in the middle. CDR3 in DNA: TGCAGCGTGACTACATTGGGTGCAACTAATGAAAAACTGTTTTTT. Translation gives CSVTTLGATNEKLFF.

This chain uses TRBV27 with TRBJ2-7; TRBD2 aligns across 14 bases. CDR1 is MNHEY, CDR2 SMNVEV, per germline (reference sequence). The V and J ends lost 6 bases and 4 bases, in that order; junction bases with no gene match: 8. The CDR3 covers 16 residues. CDR3 nucleotide sequence: TGTGCCAGCAGAAGACTAGCGGGGGGGACTGGTTACGAGCAGTACTTC. Protein product: CASRRLAGGTGYEQYF.

The V call is TRBV4-1, the J call TRBJ2-1, with D tentatively TRBD2 (7 bases). This CDR3 has 16 amino acids. The germline V gene encodes CDR1 MGHRA and CDR2 YSYEKL. Trimming shortened V by 1 base and J by 8 bases, and 18 bases separated the two germline ends. This CDR3 reads CASSQAFGGGGYEQFF. CDR3 in DNA: TGCGCCAGCAGCCAAGCTTTTGGGGGGGGCGGTTATGAGCAGTTCTTC.

The rearrangement joins TRBV7-2 to TRBJ1-1; the D is unclear. CDR1 is SGHTA, CDR2 FQGNSA, per germline. Trimming cost V 3 bases and J 4 bases, with 12 bases left between them. The CDR3 is 14 residues long. The CDR3 DNA is TGTGCCAGCAGCTTTTCCACAGAGGGCACTGAAGCTTTCTTT. Encoded protein: CASSFSTEGTEAFF.

Note on this clone: The sample contains more than one DNA sequence encoding this CDR3. This rearrangement joins TRBV5-6 to TRBJ2-5; D is unresolved. Between the trimmed V and J ends, which lost 2 bases and 5 bases, there was a span of 4 bases. This CDR3 contains 11 residues. Looked up from germline, CDR1 is SGHDT and CDR2 is YYEEEE. The CDR3 sequence: CASSFGETQYF. The CDR3 bases are TGTGCCAGCAGCTTCGGGGAGACCCAGTACTTC.

The CDR3 nucleotides read TGTGCCAGCAGTTACTCGATGGGGGGTAGAACTGAAGCTTTCTTT. Translating it yields CASSYSMGGRTEAFF. V and J are TRBV6-6 and TRBJ1-1, with D maybe TRBD1 (5 bases). Trimming cost V 0 bases and J 5 bases, with 13 bases left between them. Germline V gene lookup returns CDR1 MNHNY and CDR2 SVGAGI (reference sequence). The CDR3 totals 15 residues.

CDR3 region: CASSFGQVNTEAFF. As DNA, the CDR3 is TGTGCCAGCAGCTTCGGACAGGTGAACACTGAAGCTTTCTTT. This chain joins TRBV5-8 and TRBJ1-1, with 7 positions matching TRBD1. Germline V gene data show CDR1 as SGHTS and CDR2 as YDEGEE. This CDR3 has 14 amino acids. V lost 2 bases to trimming and J lost 0 bases; unmatched junction nucleotides: 1.

The rearrangement links TRBV18 to TRBJ1-2; a possible D gene is TRBD1 (6 bases). V lost 5 bases and J lost 6, with 13 bases in between. The CDR3 contains 13 residues. CDR1 and CDR2 from the germline V gene are KGHSH and LQKENI. The CDR3: CASSTDRRDGYTF. CDR3 nucleotide sequence: TGTGCCAGCTCAACGGACAGAAGAGATGGCTACACCTTC.

The V and J genes are TRBV27 and TRBJ2-7; possible D gene TRBD2, 6 bases. The germline V and J ends were trimmed by 3 bases and 6 bases, with 9 bases remaining between them. This CDR3 has 12 amino acids. Germline V gene data show CDR1 as MNHEY and CDR2 as SMNVEV (reference sequence). The CDR3 reads CASSFGGAEQYF. CDR3 nucleotides: TGTGCCAGCAGTTTCGGAGGGGCCGAGCAGTACTTC.

The V and J genes are TRBV14 and TRBJ2-1, with 8 bases identical to TRBD2. Germline V gene lookup returns CDR1 SGHDN and CDR2 FVKESK. The CDR3 covers 16 residues. J was trimmed by 1 base and V by 2 bases; bases with no gene match: 4. The CDR3 DNA reads as TGTGCCAGCAGCCAAAAAGCGGGGGTGTCCTACAATGAGCAGTTCTTC. Protein sequence: CASSQKAGVSYNEQFF.

The V call is TRBV7-2, the J call TRBJ1-1; D perhaps matches TRBD1 (6 bases). This CDR3 contains 14 residues. V lost 5 bases to trimming and J lost 5 bases, with 15 bases between them. The germline V gene has CDR1 SGHTA and CDR2 FQGNSA. The CDR3, as DNA: TGTGCCAGCAGCAGAGAAAGACAGGTGACTGAAGCTTTCTTT. Amino acids: CASSRERQVTEAFF.

This sequence joins TRBV5-4 and TRBJ1-6, with a weak D call TRBD1 (6 bases). There are 17 residues in the CDR3. CDR1 is SGHNT, CDR2 YYREEE, per germline (reference sequence). V lost 3 bases and J 5 bases, leaving 18 bases between the germline ends. The CDR3 protein is CASSSHTQTGDNSPLHF. DNA for the CDR3: TGTGCCAGCAGCTCGCACACACAGACAGGAGATAATTCACCCCTCCACTTT.

This clone has only one observation. This rearrangement joins TRBV18 to TRBJ2-5; D might be TRBD2 (5 bases). Germline-derived CDR1 and CDR2 are KGHSH and LQKENI. This CDR3 is 14 amino acids long. Trimming stripped 6 bases from V and 1 base from J, with 12 bases between. Here the CDR3 reads CASSRNRGQETQYF. Written as DNA, the CDR3 is TGTGCCAGCTCCCGTAACCGGGGCCAAGAGACCCAGTACTTC.

This clone was counted a few times. The chain carries TRBV24-1 and TRBJ1-2; D not resolved. The CDR3 is 14 amino acids. Germline V gene lookup returns CDR1 KGHDR and CDR2 SFDVKD. The V and J ends lost 1 base and 5 bases respectively, with 10 bases between them. CDR3 sequence (DNA): TGTGCCACCAGTGATTTCGGGGTTGGGTATGGCTACACCTTC. As protein: CATSDFGVGYGYTF.

The CDR3 DNA sequence: TGTGCCAGCAGCTTGGGCCTGACAGGGTCGGTTGATGGCTACACCTTC. Amino acids: CASSLGLTGSVDGYTF. The genes are TRBV5-6 and TRBJ1-2, with 7 bases fitting TRBD1. Germline V gene sequence: CDR1 SGHDT, CDR2 YYEEEE. The CDR3 spans 16 residues. Trimming at V came to 0 bases and at J to 6 bases, leaving 11 bases not matched to a gene.

The count of this clone is one. The CDR3 DNA is TGCGCCAGCAGCCAAGACCGGACATCTGGAAACACCATATATTTT. It codes for CASSQDRTSGNTIYF. The chain employs TRBV4-3 and TRBJ1-3; D perhaps matches TRBD1 (5 bases). Germline loops: CDR1 LGHNA, CDR2 YSLEER. The CDR3 has 15 amino acids. Trimming removed 0 bases at V and 1 base at J, with 7 bases between.

This sequence joins TRBV7-2 and TRBJ1-1; 9 bases agree with TRBD1. The CDR3 length is 14 residues. The J segment lost 6 bases and the V segment lost 5 bases, leaving 7 bases of the junction unmatched. CDR1 is SGHTA and CDR2 is FQGNSA in the germline V gene. CDR3 residues: CASSLDRGSSEAFF. The CDR3, as DNA: TGTGCCAGCAGCCTGGACAGGGGATCTTCTGAAGCTTTCTTT.

V and J are TRBV6-2 or TRBV6-3 and TRBJ1-2, with TRBD1 identical over 8 bases. Germline V gene data show CDR1 as MNHEY and CDR2 as SVGEGT. CDR3 length: 17 amino acids. V gave up 0 bases and J gave up 4 bases; unmatched junction bases: 10. CDR3 protein: CASSYSGQGSISYGYTF. The CDR3 region has the DNA TGTGCCAGCAGTTACTCTGGACAGGGAAGTATAAGCTATGGCTACACCTTC.

The CDR3 DNA reads as TGTGCCAGCAGTAAACCCGGGACAGGGACCTACGAGCAGTACTTC. It is translated as CASSKPGTGTYEQYF. V usage is TRBV6-5 and J usage is TRBJ2-7, with 9 positions matching TRBD1. The ends lost 5 bases at V and 2 bases at J; junction bases unmatched: 7. The length of the CDR3 is 15 residues. Germline CDR1 is MNHEY and CDR2 is SVGAGI.

The J gene is TRBJ1-1, the V gene TRBV6-2 or TRBV6-3; 7 bases agree with TRBD1. The CDR3 sequence is 12 residues long. Germline CDR1 reads MNHEY; CDR2 reads SVGEGT. V shed 5 bases and J 10 bases; nucleotides not matched to a gene: 7. The CDR3 reads CASSATGAGAFF. CDR3 nucleotides: TGTGCCAGCAGTGCAACAGGGGCTGGAGCTTTCTTT.

J is TRBJ1-1 and V is TRBV13; 9 bases agree with TRBD1. V shed 3 bases and J 4 bases; nucleotides not matched to a gene: 3. CDR1 and CDR2 from the germline V gene are PRHDT and FYEKMQ (reference sequence). This CDR3 is 14 amino acids long. The chain's CDR3 is CASSLRDRATEAFF. In DNA, the CDR3 is TGTGCCAGCAGCTTGCGGGACAGGGCCACTGAAGCTTTCTTT.

The rearrangement links TRBV20-1 to TRBJ2-1, with D possibly being TRBD2 (5 bases). The CDR3 runs 11 residues. CDR1 and CDR2 (germline): DFQATT, SNEGSKA (reference sequence). Trimming pared 6 bases from V and 3 bases from J, leaving 6 bases between. CDR3 region: CSAGDYNEQFF. CDR3 in DNA: TGCAGTGCGGGAGACTACAATGAGCAGTTCTTC.

The chain combines TRBV18 with TRBJ1-2, with 9 bases matching TRBD1. Per the germline V gene, CDR1 is KGHSH and CDR2 is LQKENI. V was clipped by 6 bases and J by 9 bases; unmatched bases: 17. This CDR3 contains 16 residues. This CDR3 reads CASSEAARGTGLSYTF. CDR3 nucleotides: TGTGCCAGCTCCGAAGCTGCAAGAGGGACAGGGTTAAGCTACACCTTC.

The rearrangement links TRBV2 to TRBJ2-3, with D possibly being TRBD2 (5 bases). The CDR3 covers 17 residues. Germline lookup yields CDR1 SNHLY and CDR2 FYNNEI. The germline V and J ends were trimmed by 8 bases and 0 bases, with 21 bases remaining between them. The CDR3, as DNA: TGTGCCAGCGTCCCCTCAGGTCGAGCGGCTAGCACAGATACGCAGTATTTT. Translating gives CASVPSGRAASTDTQYF.

The rearrangement joins TRBV4-3 to TRBJ1-1, with 7 nucleotides matching TRBD1. Germline CDR1 reads LGHNA; CDR2 reads YSLEER. The CDR3 spans 14 residues. V dropped 2 bases and J dropped 7; count of bases not matched to a gene: 7. The CDR3 here is CASSQLLQGIEAFF. The DNA for the CDR3 is TGCGCCAGCAGCCAACTCTTACAGGGGATTGAAGCTTTCTTT.